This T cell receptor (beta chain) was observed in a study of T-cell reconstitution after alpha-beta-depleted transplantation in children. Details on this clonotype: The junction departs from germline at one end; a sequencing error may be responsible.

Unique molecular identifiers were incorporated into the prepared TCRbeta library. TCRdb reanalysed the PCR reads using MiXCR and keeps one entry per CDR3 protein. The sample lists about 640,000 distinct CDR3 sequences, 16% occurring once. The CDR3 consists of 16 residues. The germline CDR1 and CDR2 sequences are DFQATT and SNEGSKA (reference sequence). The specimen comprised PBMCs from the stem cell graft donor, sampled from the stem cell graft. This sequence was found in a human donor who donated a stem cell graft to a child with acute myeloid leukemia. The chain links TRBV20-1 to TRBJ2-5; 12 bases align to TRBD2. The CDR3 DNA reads TGCTGTGCTAGAGTCGGACTAGCGGGGACCCAAGAGACCCAGTACTTC. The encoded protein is CCARVGLAGTQETQYF.